These T cell receptor beta chains were read from a single sample in a study of T cell repertoires in cytomegalovirus infection. TCRdb passed the reads through MiXCR, listing each CDR3 protein once. Altogether around 280,000 distinct CDR3 sequences are present, roughly 9.3% being singletons, with the ten largest covering 2.5%. Material: PBMCs. The receptor source for this set is a human donor in good health (CMV status not recorded). Some clones in this sample may be carry-over from other donors' samples. CDR3s include the opening cysteine and the closing phenylalanine or tryptophan. Each record gives: V gene, clone size, D gene, J gene, CDR3 DNA, CDR3 protein. A D gene is named only where the DNA matches it firmly. The listing skips clone size in some rows; elsewhere it reads once, few, many or a size class.

V gene: TRBV10-3
clone size: many
D gene: NA
J gene: TRBJ1-1
CDR3 DNA: TGTGCCATCATAGGGACGTTGAACACTGAAGCTTTCTTT
CDR3 protein: CAIIGTLNTEAFF

V gene: TRBV7-2
clone size: many
D gene: NA
J gene: TRBJ1-1
CDR3 DNA: TGTGCCAGCAGCTTAGCGGGGGACCGAAACACTGAAGCTTTCTTT
CDR3 protein: CASSLAGDRNTEAFF

V gene: TRBV20-1
clone size: many
D gene: NA
J gene: TRBJ1-2
CDR3 DNA: TGCAGTGCTAAGAGTTCCTTGACTGAAAACTATGGCTACACCTTC
CDR3 protein: CSAKSSLTENYGYTF

V gene: TRBV5-4
clone size: few
D gene: TRBD1
J gene: TRBJ1-2
CDR3 DNA: TGTGCCAGCAGCTACCGAGGGGGCGCAAAAGGCTACACCTTC
CDR3 protein: CASSYRGGAKGYTF

V gene: TRBV29-1
clone size: few
D gene: NA
J gene: TRBJ1-1
CDR3 DNA: TGCAGCGGGGGGAACACTGAAGCTTTCTTT
CDR3 protein: CSGGNTEAFF

V gene: TRBV3-1
clone size: NA
D gene: NA
J gene: TRBJ1-1
CDR3 DNA: TGTGCCAGCAGCCAAGGAGGGGGGATGAACACTGAAGCTTTCTTT
CDR3 protein: CASSQGGGMNTEAFF

V gene: TRBV12-3/TRBV12-4
clone size: many
D gene: NA
J gene: TRBJ1-4
CDR3 DNA: TGTGCCAGCAGTCCCCCCCGGGGGTCCCTGTTTTTT
CDR3 protein: CASSPPRGSLFF

V gene: TRBV7-6
clone size: many
D gene: TRBD1
J gene: TRBJ2-7
CDR3 DNA: TGTGCCAGCAGCATATCACCCACGGCTACAGGGGCTTCCGCCCCTGGGCCCTACGAGCAGTACTTC
CDR3 protein: CASSISPTATGASAPGPYEQYF

V gene: TRBV29-1
clone size: few
D gene: TRBD2
J gene: TRBJ2-3
CDR3 DNA: TGCAGCGCCTACTTTCTAGCGGGGGCAGACACAGATACGCAGTATTTT
CDR3 protein: CSAYFLAGADTDTQYF

V gene: TRBV11-2
clone size: few
D gene: NA
J gene: TRBJ2-5
CDR3 DNA: TGTGCCAGCAGCTCCGACCGAAAGACGGCCCAGTACTTC
CDR3 protein: CASSSDRKTAQYF

V gene: TRBV2
clone size: few
D gene: NA
J gene: TRBJ2-2
CDR3 DNA: TGTGCCAGCAGTCACAACCGGGATTACACCGGGGAGCTGTTTTTT
CDR3 protein: CASSHNRDYTGELFF

V gene: TRBV20-1
clone size: many
D gene: NA
J gene: TRBJ1-1
CDR3 DNA: TGCAGTGCTAGAGATCCGGGGGCGGGCACTGAAGCTTTCTTT
CDR3 protein: CSARDPGAGTEAFF

V gene: TRBV12-3/TRBV12-4
clone size: many
D gene: NA
J gene: TRBJ2-5
CDR3 DNA: TGTGCCAGCAGCCGATGGGGGCCGGAGACCCAGTACTTC
CDR3 protein: CASSRWGPETQYF

V gene: TRBV28
clone size: NA
D gene: NA
J gene: TRBJ2-5
CDR3 DNA: TGTGCCAGCAGTTTACCAGGGGGGAGAGAGACCCAGTACTTC
CDR3 protein: CASSLPGGRETQYF

V gene: TRBV5-1
clone size: many
D gene: TRBD1
J gene: TRBJ1-1
CDR3 DNA: TGCGCCAGCAGCGCGGGACAGGGATCTTTCTTT
CDR3 protein: CASSAGQGSFF

V gene: TRBV7-2
clone size: many
D gene: TRBD1
J gene: TRBJ1-3
CDR3 DNA: TGTGCCAGCAGGGGGGGGACAGGGTCAGGAAACACCATATATTTT
CDR3 protein: CASRGGTGSGNTIYF

V gene: TRBV28
clone size: many
D gene: NA
J gene: TRBJ1-5
CDR3 DNA: TGTGCCAGCAGTTTCCCCTTCGACAGGCTTCGGGATCAGCCCCAGCATTTT
CDR3 protein: CASSFPFDRLRDQPQHF

V gene: TRBV7-9
clone size: many
D gene: NA
J gene: TRBJ2-5
CDR3 DNA: TGTGCCAGCAGCCCAGAGGGGGGCCGGAGAGAGACCCAGTACTTC
CDR3 protein: CASSPEGGRRETQYF

V gene: TRBV29-1
clone size: few
D gene: NA
J gene: TRBJ2-3
CDR3 DNA: TGCAGCGGGGAATACAGCCCAGATACGCAGTATTTT
CDR3 protein: CSGEYSPDTQYF

V gene: TRBV6-2/TRBV6-3
clone size: many
D gene: NA
J gene: TRBJ2-1
CDR3 DNA: TGTGCCAGCAGCCCGGGACTCCAGCAGTTCTTC
CDR3 protein: CASSPGLQQFF

V gene: TRBV7-2
clone size: many
D gene: NA
J gene: TRBJ1-5
CDR3 DNA: TGTGCCAGCAGCACTACGACAGGCGGATATCAGCCCCAGCATTTT
CDR3 protein: CASSTTTGGYQPQHF

V gene: TRBV7-6
clone size: NA
D gene: TRBD2
J gene: TRBJ2-1
CDR3 DNA: TGTGCCAGCAGCCAATCTAGCGGATACAATGAGCAGTTCTTC
CDR3 protein: CASSQSSGYNEQFF

V gene: TRBV20-1
clone size: many
D gene: TRBD1
J gene: TRBJ1-3
CDR3 DNA: TGCAGTGCGGAACAGGGGGGTGGAAACACCATATATTTT
CDR3 protein: CSAEQGGGNTIYF

V gene: TRBV12-5
clone size: few
D gene: NA
J gene: TRBJ2-1
CDR3 DNA: TGTGCTAGTGGTTTGGGGGGCCCTAATAATGAGCAGTTCTTC
CDR3 protein: CASGLGGPNNEQFF

V gene: TRBV2
clone size: few
D gene: NA
J gene: TRBJ1-2
CDR3 DNA: TGTGCCTGGGACACCCAAAAAGGCTACACCTTC
CDR3 protein: CAWDTQKGYTF

V gene: TRBV7-2
clone size: many
D gene: NA
J gene: TRBJ1-2
CDR3 DNA: TGTGCCAGCACCTGGGGGGGATCTCGAGGCTACACCTTC
CDR3 protein: CASTWGGSRGYTF

V gene: TRBV20-1
clone size: many
D gene: NA
J gene: TRBJ2-5
CDR3 DNA: TGCAGTGCTAGAGGGGGAACTAGTGAAGAGACCCAGTACTTC
CDR3 protein: CSARGGTSEETQYF

V gene: TRBV2
clone size: many
D gene: NA
J gene: TRBJ1-5
CDR3 DNA: TGTGCCAGCAGTGAGGGGGTCAGTCAGCCCCAGCATTTT
CDR3 protein: CASSEGVSQPQHF

V gene: TRBV7-8
clone size: many
D gene: NA
J gene: TRBJ1-5
CDR3 DNA: TGTGCCAGCAGCTTAGTGGGGATTAGCAATCAGCCCCAGCATTTT
CDR3 protein: CASSLVGISNQPQHF

V gene: TRBV20-1
clone size: many
D gene: TRBD2
J gene: TRBJ2-1
CDR3 DNA: TGCAGTGCTAGACCCGGGACTAGAAGTAGCGGGAATGAGCAGTTCTTC
CDR3 protein: CSARPGTRSSGNEQFF

V gene: TRBV5-1
clone size: many
D gene: NA
J gene: TRBJ2-6
CDR3 DNA: TGCGCCAGCAGCTTCACCGGGACCGGCTGGAGATCTGGGGCCAACGTCCTGACTTTC
CDR3 protein: CASSFTGTGWRSGANVLTF